The 10 T cell receptor beta chains below all came from one sample that was sequenced in a study of cytomegalovirus exposure and HLA in healthy donors. Primers for the PCR totalled 60 Vbeta and 13 Jbeta. Assay used: immunoSEQ multiplex PCR; TCRdb lists only in-frame clones, some missing. The data contain approximately 160,000 clones, over 80% of them singletons. Material for sequencing was PBMCs. These receptor sequences come from a girl aged 5-17 years in good health and CMV-seropositive.

The chain links TRBV7-2 to TRBJ2-5, with 9 bases lining up with TRBD2. CDR3 length equals 15 residues. In germline, CDR1 is SGHTA, CDR2 FQGNSA. V shed 5 bases and J 5 bases; nucleotides not matched to a gene: 9. In DNA form, the CDR3 reads TGTGCCAGCAGCCCTTTAGCGGGGGCGGGGGAGACCCAGTACTTC. It is translated as CASSPLAGAGETQYF. The variable domain in full, completed from reference TRBV7-2 and TRBJ2-5, reads GAGVSQSPSNKVTEKGKDVELRCDPISGHTALYWYRQSLGQGLEFLIYFQGNSAPDKSGLPSDRFSAERTGGSVSTLTIQRTQQEDSAVYLCASSPLAGAGETQYFGPGTRLLVL.

CDR3 nucleotides: TGTGCCAGCAGTTACTTCTCAGGGGCCACCGGGGAGCTGTTTTTT. The encoded protein is CASSYFSGATGELFF. The chain has TRBV6-5 and TRBJ2-2; D is possibly TRBD1 (6 bases). The CDR3 runs 15 residues. Trimming removed 1 base from V and 4 bases from J, with 10 bases in between. Germline loops: CDR1 MNHEY, CDR2 SVGAGI.

The V and J genes are TRBV21-1 and TRBJ1-5. TRBV21-1 is a pseudogene locus. This CDR3 is built from 17 residues. The CDR3 reads CASSKAPGSHSNQPQHF. The CDR3 nucleotides read TGTGCCAGCAGCAAAGCACCCGGGAGCCATAGCAATCAGCCCCAGCATTTT.

V and J are TRBV9 and TRBJ2-3; a possible D gene is TRBD2 (6 bases). CDR3 length: 15 residues. V shed 5 bases and J shed 4 bases, with 17 bases lying between them. Germline CDR1 reads SGDLS; CDR2 reads YYNGEE. In nucleotides, the CDR3 is TGTGCCAGCAGTTTCCCGGGAGCCGGGCCAGATACGCAGTATTTT. This sequence encodes CASSFPGAGPDTQYF.

The chain couples TRBV25-1 to TRBJ2-7; no definite D call. Germline lookup yields CDR1 MGHDK and CDR2 SYGVNS. Trimming removed 3 bases at V and 2 bases at J, with 5 bases between. This CDR3 region has 12 residues. CDR3 region: CASSERTYEQYF. CDR3 sequence (DNA): TGTGCCAGCAGTGAGCGAACCTACGAGCAGTACTTC.

This clone was found once. The chain uses TRBV23-1 and TRBJ2-7; a weak D match, TRBD2 (6 bases). TRBV23-1 is placed among ORFs of uncertain function. V shed 6 bases and J shed 0 bases, with 15 bases lying between them. The CDR3 runs to 15 residues. The CDR3 DNA reads TGCGCCAGCAGACCCGGGACTCCAACCTCCTACGAGCAGTACTTC. The encoded protein is CASRPGTPTSYEQYF.

The CDR3, as DNA: TGTGCCAGCAGTTTGCCCAGACAGGGCCGCTGGGTCTACACCTTC. Its protein product is CASSLPRQGRWVYTF. The V and J genes are TRBV27 and TRBJ1-2; 7 positions agree with TRBD1. After removal of 3 bases from V and 10 bases from J, the junction contained 14 bases not matched to a gene. CDR3 length: 15 residues. Germline V lookup: CDR1 MNHEY, CDR2 SMNVEV (reference sequence).

V and J are TRBV9 and TRBJ2-7; 13 positions agree with TRBD2. Looked up from germline, CDR1 is SGDLS and CDR2 is YYNGEE. CDR3 length: 17 residues. V was pared by 2 bases and J by 1 base, with 6 bases of the junction left unmatched. The CDR3 sequence: CASSVGLAGTLSYEQYF. The CDR3 DNA reads as TGTGCCAGCAGCGTGGGACTAGCGGGGACTCTTTCCTACGAGCAGTACTTC. Supplemented by reference TRBV9 and TRBJ2-7, the full variable domain reads DSGVTQTPKHLITATGQRVTLRCSPRSGDLSVYWYQQSLDQGLQFLIQYYNGEERAKGNILERFSAQQFPDLHSELNLSSLELGDSALYFCASSVGLAGTLSYEQYFGPGTRLTVT.

This clone was seen only a few times. The V call is TRBV7-9, the J call TRBJ2-1; 8 bases line up with TRBD2. V lost 6 bases and J lost 12; bases outside the gene matches: 7. Per germline, CDR1 SEHNR and CDR2 FQNEAQ (reference sequence). The CDR3 is made up of 12 amino acids. This CDR3 reads CASSYSGMGQFF. The CDR3 nucleotides are TGTGCCAGCAGTTATAGCGGGATGGGGCAGTTCTTC. Full variable domain (missing parts from reference TRBV7-9 and TRBJ2-1): DTGVSQNPRHKITKRGQNVTFRCDPISEHNRLYWYRQTLGQGPEFLTYFQNEAQLEKSRLLSDRFSAERPKGSFSTLEIQRTEQGDSAMYLCASSYSGMGQFFGPGTRLTVL.

The rearrangement joins TRBV5-4 to TRBJ2-7; 9 bases fit TRBD1. The CDR3 runs 15 residues. V was clipped by 0 bases and J by 5 bases; unmatched bases: 6. The germline CDR1 and CDR2 sequences are SGHNT and YYREEE (reference sequence). CDR3 nucleotides: TGTGCCAGCAGCTTGGGAGGTCGACAGGGGGACGAGCAGTACTTC. This sequence encodes CASSLGGRQGDEQYF.